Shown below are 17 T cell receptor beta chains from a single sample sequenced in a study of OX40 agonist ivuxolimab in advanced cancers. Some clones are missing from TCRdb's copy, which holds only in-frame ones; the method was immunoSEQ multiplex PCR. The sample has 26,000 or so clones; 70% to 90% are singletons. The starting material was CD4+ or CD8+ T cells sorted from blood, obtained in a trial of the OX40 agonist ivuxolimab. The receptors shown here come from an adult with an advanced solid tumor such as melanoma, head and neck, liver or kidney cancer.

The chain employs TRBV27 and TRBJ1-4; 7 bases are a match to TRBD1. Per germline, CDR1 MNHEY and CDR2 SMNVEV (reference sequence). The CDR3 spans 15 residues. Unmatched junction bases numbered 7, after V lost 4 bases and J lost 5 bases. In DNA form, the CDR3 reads TGTGCCAGCAGTTCGTACAGGGGCGGCAATGAAAAACTGTTTTTT. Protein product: CASSSYRGGNEKLFF.

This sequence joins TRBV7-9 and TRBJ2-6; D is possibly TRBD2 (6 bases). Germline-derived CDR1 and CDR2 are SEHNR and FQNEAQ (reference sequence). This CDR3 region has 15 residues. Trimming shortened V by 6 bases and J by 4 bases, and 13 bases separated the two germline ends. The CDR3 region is CASRPAGYGANVLTF. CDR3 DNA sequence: TGTGCCAGCAGACCCGCGGGATACGGGGCCAACGTCCTGACTTTC.

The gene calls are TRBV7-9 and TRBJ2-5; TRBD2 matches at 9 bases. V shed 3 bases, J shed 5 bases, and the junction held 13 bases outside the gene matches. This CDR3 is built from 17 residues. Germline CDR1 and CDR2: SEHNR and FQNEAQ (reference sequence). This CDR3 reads CASSFAVWRGGRETQYF. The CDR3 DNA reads TGTGCCAGCAGCTTTGCAGTCTGGCGGGGGGGCCGGGAGACCCAGTACTTC.

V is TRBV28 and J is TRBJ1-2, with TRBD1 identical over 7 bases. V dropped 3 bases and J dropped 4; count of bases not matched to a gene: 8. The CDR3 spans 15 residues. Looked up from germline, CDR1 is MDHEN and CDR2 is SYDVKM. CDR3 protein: CASSFSTGDFYGYTF. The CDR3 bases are TGTGCCAGCAGTTTTAGTACAGGGGACTTCTATGGCTACACCTTC.

CDR3 nucleotide sequence: TGTGCCAGTAGTATTGGGGACAGGGCCTTCCAAGAGACCCAGTACTTC. Its protein is CASSIGDRAFQETQYF. The chain combines TRBV19 with TRBJ2-5; 9 bases are shared with TRBD1. V shed 3 bases and J 1 base; nucleotides not matched to a gene: 6. CDR3 size: 16 residues. Looked up from germline, CDR1 is LNHDA and CDR2 is SQIVND (reference sequence).

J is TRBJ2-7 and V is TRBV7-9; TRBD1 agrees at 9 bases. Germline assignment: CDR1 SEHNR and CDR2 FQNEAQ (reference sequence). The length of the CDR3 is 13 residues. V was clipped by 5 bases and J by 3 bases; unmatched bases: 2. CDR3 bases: TGTGCCAGCAGCCTGACAGGGGGCTACGAGCAGTACTTC. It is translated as CASSLTGGYEQYF.

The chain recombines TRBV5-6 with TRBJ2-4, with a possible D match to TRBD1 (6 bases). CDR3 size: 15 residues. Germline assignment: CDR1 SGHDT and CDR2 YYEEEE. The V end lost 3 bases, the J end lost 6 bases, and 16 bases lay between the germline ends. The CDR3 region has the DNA TGTGCCAGCAGCTCTATACAGGGATCCTCAAACATTCAGTACTTC. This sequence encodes CASSSIQGSSNIQYF. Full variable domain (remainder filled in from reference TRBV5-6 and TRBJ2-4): DAGVTQSPTHLIKTRGQQVTLRCSPKSGHDTVSWYQQALGQGPQFIFQYYEEEERQRGNFPDRFSGHQFPNYSSELNVNALLLGDSALYLCASSSIQGSSNIQYFGAGTRLSVL.

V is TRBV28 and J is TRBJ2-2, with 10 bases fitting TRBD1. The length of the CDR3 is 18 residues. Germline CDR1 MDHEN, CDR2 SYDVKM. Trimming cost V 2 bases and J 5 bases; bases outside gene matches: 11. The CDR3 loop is CASSLVLRTGGFTGELFF. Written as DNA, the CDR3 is TGTGCCAGCAGTTTAGTCCTCCGGACAGGGGGTTTTACCGGGGAGCTGTTTTTT.

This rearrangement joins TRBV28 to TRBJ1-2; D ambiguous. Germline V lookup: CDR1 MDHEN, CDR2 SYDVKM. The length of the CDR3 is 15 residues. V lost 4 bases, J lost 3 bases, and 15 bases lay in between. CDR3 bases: TGTGCCAGCAGTTCGGGATTGTTCGCGTACTATGGCTACACCTTC. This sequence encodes CASSSGLFAYYGYTF.

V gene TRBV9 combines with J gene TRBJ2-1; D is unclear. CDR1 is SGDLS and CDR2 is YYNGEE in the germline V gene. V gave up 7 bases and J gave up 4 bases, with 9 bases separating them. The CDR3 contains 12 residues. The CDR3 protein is CASGKGYNEQFF. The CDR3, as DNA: TGTGCCAGCGGGAAAGGATACAATGAGCAGTTCTTC. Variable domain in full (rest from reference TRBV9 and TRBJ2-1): DSGVTQTPKHLITATGQRVTLRCSPRSGDLSVYWYQQSLDQGLQFLIQYYNGEERAKGNILERFSAQQFPDLHSELNLSSLELGDSALYFCASGKGYNEQFFGPGTRLTVL.

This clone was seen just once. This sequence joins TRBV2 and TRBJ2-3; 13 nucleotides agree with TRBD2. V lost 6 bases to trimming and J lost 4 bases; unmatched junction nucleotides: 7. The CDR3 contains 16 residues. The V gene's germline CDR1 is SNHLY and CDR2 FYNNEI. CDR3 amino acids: CASRVGTSGTADTQYF. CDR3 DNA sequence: TGTGCCAGCAGGGTGGGGACTAGCGGGACTGCAGATACGCAGTATTTT.

CDR3 residues: CASSLRGSVTYNEQFF. CDR3 bases: TGTGCCAGCAGTTTAAGGGGGAGTGTTACCTACAATGAGCAGTTCTTC. The chain joins TRBV27 to TRBJ2-1; a weak D match, TRBD1 (6 bases). The CDR3 is 16 amino acids. V shed 2 bases and J shed 2 bases, with 13 bases lying between them. Germline CDR1 and CDR2: MNHEY and SMNVEV (reference sequence).

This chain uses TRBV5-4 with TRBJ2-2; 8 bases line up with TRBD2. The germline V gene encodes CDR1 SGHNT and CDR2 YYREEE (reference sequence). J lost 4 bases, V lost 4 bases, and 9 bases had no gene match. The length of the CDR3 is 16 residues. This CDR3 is CASSDPRGDLTGELFF. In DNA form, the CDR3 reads TGTGCCAGCAGCGATCCGCGGGGGGACCTCACCGGGGAGCTGTTTTTT.

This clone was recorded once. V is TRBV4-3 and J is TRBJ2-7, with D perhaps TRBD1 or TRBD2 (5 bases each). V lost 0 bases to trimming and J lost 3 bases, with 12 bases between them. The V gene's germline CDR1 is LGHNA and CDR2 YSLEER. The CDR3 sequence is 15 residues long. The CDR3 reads CASSQDQGAVYEQYF. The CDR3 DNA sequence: TGCGCCAGCAGCCAAGATCAGGGAGCGGTCTACGAGCAGTACTTC.

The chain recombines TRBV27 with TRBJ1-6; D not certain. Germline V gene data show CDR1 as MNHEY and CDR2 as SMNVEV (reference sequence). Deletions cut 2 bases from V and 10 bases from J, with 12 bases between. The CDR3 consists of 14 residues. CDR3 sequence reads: CASSLSARTSPLHF. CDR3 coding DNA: TGTGCCAGCAGTTTAAGTGCCAGGACCTCACCCCTCCACTTT.

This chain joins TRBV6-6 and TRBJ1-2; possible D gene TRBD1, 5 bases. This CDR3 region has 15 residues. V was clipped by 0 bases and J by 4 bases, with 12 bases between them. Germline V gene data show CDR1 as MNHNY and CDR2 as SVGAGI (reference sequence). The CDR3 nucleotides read TGTGCCAGCAGTTACTCGAGAGGGGCTGGCTATGGCTACACCTTC. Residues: CASSYSRGAGYGYTF.

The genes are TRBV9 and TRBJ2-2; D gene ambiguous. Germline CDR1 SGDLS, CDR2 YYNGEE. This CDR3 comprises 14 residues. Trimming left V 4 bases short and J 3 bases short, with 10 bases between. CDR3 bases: TGTGCCAGCAGCTCCCGGAGTTACACCGGGGAGCTGTTTTTT. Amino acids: CASSSRSYTGELFF.